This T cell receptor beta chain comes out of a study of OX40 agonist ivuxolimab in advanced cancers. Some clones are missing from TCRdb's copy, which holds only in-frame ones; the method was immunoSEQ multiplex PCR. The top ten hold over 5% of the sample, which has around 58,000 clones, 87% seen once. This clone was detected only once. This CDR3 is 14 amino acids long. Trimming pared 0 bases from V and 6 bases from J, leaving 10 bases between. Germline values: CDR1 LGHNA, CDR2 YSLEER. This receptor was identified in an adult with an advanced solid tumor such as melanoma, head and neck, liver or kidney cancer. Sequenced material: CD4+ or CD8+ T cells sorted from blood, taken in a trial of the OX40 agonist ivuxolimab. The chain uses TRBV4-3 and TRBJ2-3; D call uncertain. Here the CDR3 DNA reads TGCGCCAGCAGCCAAGATCGCCGCCGGGATACGCAGTATTTT. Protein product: CASSQDRRRDTQYF.